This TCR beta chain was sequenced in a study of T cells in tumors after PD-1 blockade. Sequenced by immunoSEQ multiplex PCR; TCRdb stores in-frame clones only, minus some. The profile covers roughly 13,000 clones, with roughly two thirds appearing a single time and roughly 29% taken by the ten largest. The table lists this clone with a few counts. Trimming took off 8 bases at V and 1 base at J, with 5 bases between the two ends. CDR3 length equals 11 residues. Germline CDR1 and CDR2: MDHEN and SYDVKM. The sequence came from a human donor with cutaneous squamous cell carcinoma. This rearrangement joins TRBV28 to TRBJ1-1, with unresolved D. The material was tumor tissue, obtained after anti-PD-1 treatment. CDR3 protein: CASVSNTEAFF. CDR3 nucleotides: TGTGCCAGCGTCTCGAACACTGAAGCTTTCTTT. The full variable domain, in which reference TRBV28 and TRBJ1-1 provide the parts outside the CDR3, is DVKVTQSSRYLVKRTGEKVFLECVQDMDHENMFWYRQDPGLGLRLIYFSYDVKMKEKGDIPEGYSVSREKKERFSLILESASTNQTSMYLCASVSNTEAFFGQGTRLTVV.